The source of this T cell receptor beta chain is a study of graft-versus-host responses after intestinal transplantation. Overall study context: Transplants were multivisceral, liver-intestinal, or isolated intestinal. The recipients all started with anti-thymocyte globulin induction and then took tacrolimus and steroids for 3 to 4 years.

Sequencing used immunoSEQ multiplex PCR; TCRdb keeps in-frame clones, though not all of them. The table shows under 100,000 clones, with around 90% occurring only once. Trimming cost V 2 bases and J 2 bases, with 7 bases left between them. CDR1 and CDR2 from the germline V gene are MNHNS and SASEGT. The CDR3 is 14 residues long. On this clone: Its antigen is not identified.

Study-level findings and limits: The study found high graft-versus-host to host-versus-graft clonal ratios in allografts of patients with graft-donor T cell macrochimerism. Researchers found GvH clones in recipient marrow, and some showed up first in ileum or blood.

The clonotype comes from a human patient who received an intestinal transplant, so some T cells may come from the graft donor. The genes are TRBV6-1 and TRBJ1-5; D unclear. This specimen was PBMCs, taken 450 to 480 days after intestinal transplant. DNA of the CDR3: TGTGCCAGCAGTGAAAATGCGGGCAATCAGCCCCAGCATTTT. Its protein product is CASSENAGNQPQHF.